This T cell receptor (beta chain) derives from a study of cytomegalovirus exposure and HLA in healthy donors. Study background: Of some 410 genotyped donors, around 80% grouped in the Caucasian-associated ancestry cluster. Findings of the study overall: TCR beta V- and J-gene trimming, according to a later analysis, was linked to a missense DCLRE1C variant. As a later analysis showed, several of the most significant clusters appeared to be linked to common viral pathogens.

This clone was seen only a few times. Its target is unknown. The PCR ran on 60 Vbeta and 13 Jbeta primers. Only in-frame clones appear in the TCRdb table, and some are missing; sequencing was by immunoSEQ multiplex PCR. This sample yields approximately 80,000 clones, of which 73% are seen a single time; about 16% belongs to the top ten. These donors, healthy bone marrow donors, were studied. V lost 5 bases and J 1 base, leaving 8 bases between the germline ends. The CDR3 has 13 residues. Looked up from germline, CDR1 is MNHEY and CDR2 is SVGAGI. This clonotype was sampled from a woman aged 40 to 49 in good health and CMV-seropositive. Source material: PBMCs. V gene TRBV6-5 combines with J gene TRBJ1-1, with D possibly TRBD1 on 5 matching bases. CDR3 loop: CASSPTGNTEAFF. As DNA, the CDR3 is TGTGCCAGCAGTCCCACAGGGAACACTGAAGCTTTCTTT.